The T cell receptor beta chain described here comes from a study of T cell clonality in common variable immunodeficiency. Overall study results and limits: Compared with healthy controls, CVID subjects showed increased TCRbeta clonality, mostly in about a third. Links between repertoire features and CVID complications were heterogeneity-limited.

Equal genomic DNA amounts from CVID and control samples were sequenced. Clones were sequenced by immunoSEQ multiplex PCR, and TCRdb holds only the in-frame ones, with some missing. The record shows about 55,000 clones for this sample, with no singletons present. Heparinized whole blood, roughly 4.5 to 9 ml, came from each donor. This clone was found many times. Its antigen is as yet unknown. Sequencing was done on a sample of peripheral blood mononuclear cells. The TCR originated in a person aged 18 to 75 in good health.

CDR3 bases read: TGTGCCAGCAGCTCGACAGGGGAAACCTATAATTCACCC. Translation gives CASSSTGETYNSP. The entire CDR3 is CASSSTGETYNSPLHF. The chain carries TRBV7-8 and TRBJ1-6; 8 bases are shared with TRBD1. The CDR3 end falls 3 residues outside the read, so it is completed with the germline J gene. V lost 4 bases, J lost 2 bases, and 4 bases stayed unmatched. Germline loops: CDR1 SGHVS, CDR2 FQNEAQ. CDR3 size: 16 residues.